A selection of T cell receptor beta chains follows, all from one sample in a study of blood T cells in healthy people across ages. TCRdb analysed the 5' RACE reads with MiXCR anew, one entry per CDR3 protein. This table has hundreds of thousands of distinct CDR3 sequences, 55% to 70% appearing once. The sample taken for sequencing was blood. The receptors originated from a man aged 30-40 years in good health. Each CDR3 is given with its conserved first and last residue. D genes are given only for firm matches. Only some rows state a clone size, as once, few, many or a class for expanded clones.

TRBJ2-3,once,TRBD2,TRBV4-1,CASSRPPSGGSRYTQYF,TGCGCCAGCAGCCGCCCTCCTTCAGGCGGGAGTCGATATACGCAGTATTTT
TRBJ1-5,-,-,TRBV6-1,CASSGFMGAPLGLNGCLNQPQHF,TGTGCCAGCAGTGGATTCATGGGGGCACCACTCGGGTTAAACGGATGCTTAAATCAGCCCCAGCATTTT
TRBJ1-6,-,TRBD1,TRBV10-3,CAISEVDRGASNSPLHF,TGTGCCATCAGCGAGGTCGACAGGGGCGCCAGTAATTCACCCCTCCACTTT
TRBJ2-7,-,-,TRBV6-5,CASSRDLASYEQYF,TGTGCCAGCAGTCGGGACCTTGCATCCTACGAGCAGTACTTC
TRBJ2-2,-,-,TRBV27,CASSLVLAGELFF,TGTGCCAGCAGTTTAGTGCTCGCCGGGGAGCTGTTTTTT
TRBJ2-3,many,-,TRBV6-5,CASSYSLDEGADTQYF,TGTGCCAGCAGTTACTCCCTTGATGAGGGGGCAGATACGCAGTATTTT
TRBJ2-1,-,-,TRBV10-3,CTISREQAYNEQFF,TGTACCATCAGCCGCGAGCAGGCCTACAATGAGCAGTTCTTC
TRBJ2-1,-,TRBD2,TRBV7-2,CASSFTSGNNDEQFF,TGTGCCAGCAGCTTTACTAGCGGGAATAACGATGAGCAGTTCTTC
TRBJ2-1,-,TRBD2,TRBV6-4,CASSESPGGGDNEQFF,TGTGCCAGCAGTGAATCCCCCGGCGGGGGAGACAATGAGCAGTTCTTC
TRBJ1-4,once,-,TRBV5-1,CASSLGNAGSGAEKLFF,TGCGCCAGCAGCTTGGGGAACGCGGGCTCAGGGGCTGAAAAACTGTTTTTT
TRBJ1-5,-,TRBD1,TRBV6-5,CASSYGQGDQPQHF,TGTGCCAGCAGTTACGGCCAGGGGGATCAGCCCCAGCATTTT
TRBJ2-1,-,TRBD2,TRBV29-1,CSVGRREVYNEQFF,TGCAGCGTTGGAAGGCGGGAGGTGTACAATGAGCAGTTCTTC
TRBJ1-1,few,-,TRBV20-1,CSALAPGDGNTEAFF,TGCAGTGCTTTAGCGCCAGGGGACGGGAACACTGAAGCTTTCTTT
TRBJ2-1,-,-,TRBV5-1,CASSLVVSPNEQFF,TGCGCCAGCAGCTTGGTCGTAAGCCCCAATGAGCAGTTCTTC
TRBJ2-2,-,-,TRBV29-1,CSAPVSTGELFF,TGCAGCGCTCCCGTCTCGACCGGGGAGCTGTTTTTT
TRBJ2-3,-,-,TRBV7-2,CASSPVGTDTQYF,TGTGCCAGCAGCCCAGTGGGCACAGATACGCAGTATTTT
TRBJ2-1,-,-,TRBV6-6,CASRAMTEQFF,TGTGCCAGCAGGGCCATGACCGAGCAGTTCTTC
TRBJ2-1,-,-,TRBV20-1,CSAYSSSPKEQFF,TGCAGTGCCTACTCCTCCTCCCCCAAGGAGCAGTTCTTC
TRBJ2-7,-,TRBD2,TRBV20-1,CSARLAGQFYEQYF,TGCAGTGCAAGACTAGCGGGACAGTTCTACGAGCAGTACTTC
TRBJ1-2,-,TRBD1,TRBV6-1,CAGSDRLSYTF,TGTGCCGGGTCGGACAGGTTGAGCTACACCTTC
TRBJ2-3,few,-,TRBV28,CASSSPSSLVTDTQYF,TGTGCCAGCAGTTCTCCTTCCTCCCTAGTCACAGATACGCAGTATTTT
TRBJ2-1,-,-,TRBV6-1,CASTQGSSSYNEQFF,TGTGCCAGCACCCAGGGGTCATCCTCCTACAATGAGCAGTTCTTC
TRBJ2-1,few,-,TRBV6-2/TRBV6-3,CASSQTDNEQFF,TGTGCCAGCAGTCAGACGGACAATGAGCAGTTCTTC
TRBJ2-3,few,-,TRBV7-3,CASSPTPGHTQYF,TGTGCCAGCAGCCCTACACCGGGCCATACGCAGTATTTT
TRBJ2-7,-,TRBD1,TRBV5-1,CASSYGQGATYEQYF,TGCGCCAGCAGTTACGGACAGGGGGCTACATACGAGCAGTACTTC
TRBJ1-5,-,-,TRBV12-3/TRBV12-4,CASRNTGDQPQHF,TGTGCCAGCAGAAATACGGGGGATCAGCCCCAGCATTTT
TRBJ2-1,-,TRBD2,TRBV6-6,CASSYSGGSNNEQFF,TGTGCCAGCAGTTACTCGGGGGGGAGTAACAATGAGCAGTTCTTC
TRBJ2-7,few,-,TRBV7-2,CASSPGNAVYEQYF,TGTGCCAGCAGCCCCGGTAACGCCGTCTACGAGCAGTACTTC
TRBJ2-3,-,TRBD2,TRBV5-1,CASSFLAGYGDTQYF,TGCGCCAGCAGCTTTCTAGCGGGGTATGGAGATACGCAGTATTTT
TRBJ1-2,-,TRBD1,TRBV27,CASSFWDRGLGGYTF,TGTGCCAGCAGTTTCTGGGACAGGGGGCTTGGGGGCTACACCTTC
TRBJ2-2,-,-,TRBV29-1,CSVEDLDGSLAGELFF,TGCAGCGTTGAAGATCTTGACGGGTCTCTAGCCGGGGAGCTGTTTTTT
TRBJ2-7,-,-,TRBV20-1,CSATSRSGWTYEQYF,TGCAGTGCTACCAGCAGGAGCGGGTGGACCTACGAGCAGTACTTC
TRBJ2-1,-,TRBD2,TRBV30,CAWSGAGERGEQFF,TGTGCCTGGAGTGGGGCGGGAGAACGTGGTGAGCAGTTCTTC
TRBJ2-5,-,-,TRBV6-5,CASRSGGRSRGETQYF,TGTGCCAGCAGATCCGGGGGTCGATCCCGGGGGGAGACCCAGTACTTC
TRBJ2-5,-,-,TRBV10-3,CAINGDNEETQYF,TGTGCCATCAACGGGGACAATGAAGAGACCCAGTACTTC
TRBJ2-3,few,-,TRBV9,CASSPATGPSTDTQYF,TGTGCCAGCAGCCCCGCGACGGGACCCTCCACAGATACGCAGTATTTT
TRBJ2-7,-,-,TRBV29-1,CSVGGDPRDYEQYF,TGCAGCGTTGGGGGGGACCCGAGGGACTACGAGCAGTACTTC
TRBJ2-1,-,TRBD2,TRBV7-9,CASSKGLVGSYNEQFF,TGTGCCAGCAGCAAGGGACTAGTAGGGTCCTACAATGAGCAGTTCTTC
TRBJ2-3,-,TRBD2,TRBV20-1,CSASRPRLAEHTDTQYF,TGCAGTGCTTCTCGTCCCCGACTAGCAGAGCACACAGATACGCAGTATTTT
TRBJ2-6,-,-,TRBV7-2,CASSAIGGANVLTF,TGTGCCAGCAGCGCCATAGGTGGGGCCAACGTCCTGACTTTC
TRBJ1-1,-,-,TRBV7-9,CASSSSRVEAFF,TGTGCCAGCAGCTCCTCCAGGGTTGAAGCTTTCTTT
TRBJ2-1,-,TRBD1,TRBV11-2,CASSLAAGGNNEQFF,TGTGCCAGCAGCTTAGCGGCAGGGGGTAACAATGAGCAGTTCTTC
TRBJ1-1,many,-,TRBV2,CASYKVVTEAFF,TGTGCCAGCTATAAAGTAGTCACTGAAGCTTTCTTT
TRBJ2-5,once,TRBD1,TRBV20-1,CSATRDSVETQYF,TGCAGTGCTACACGGGACAGTGTGGAGACCCAGTACTTC
TRBJ1-2,-,-,TRBV7-2,CASSLARTAANYGYTF,TGTGCCAGCAGCTTAGCCAGGACTGCAGCTAACTATGGCTACACCTTC
TRBJ1-5,once,TRBD1,TRBV20-1,CSANGGTGVFQPQHF,TGCAGTGCTAACGGTGGGACAGGTGTTTTTCAGCCCCAGCATTTT
TRBJ2-1,-,TRBD2,TRBV15,CATSSATSGRTSWFYNEQFF,TGTGCCACCAGCAGCGCCACTAGCGGGAGAACCTCCTGGTTTTACAATGAGCAGTTCTTC
TRBJ1-5,-,-,TRBV7-2,CASSLDNGNQPQHF,TGTGCCAGCAGCTTGGATAATGGCAATCAGCCCCAGCATTTT
TRBJ1-5,-,-,TRBV7-2,CASSSPPGTQDQPQHF,TGTGCCAGCAGTTCACCCCCCGGGACTCAAGATCAGCCCCAGCATTTT
TRBJ2-1,-,-,TRBV6-1,CASSPLTGLYNEQFF,TGTGCCAGCAGTCCCCTGACTGGACTTTACAATGAGCAGTTCTTC